This entry concerns a single TCR beta chain. Its antigen is still unknown. There are no base qualities to consult, and no much larger clone falls within one base. The cohort consisted of 600 or so healthy bone marrow donors. Cohort members were all nominally healthy when sampled, although unrecorded immune exposures were likely present. The donor tested CMV seronegative, placing the donor among the 300 to 450 seronegative members of the cohort. A peripheral blood sample was collected from each donor, and TCR beta sequencing was performed on peripheral blood mononuclear cells. Genomic DNA extraction from the blood cell samples was performed with the Qiagen DNeasy Blood Extraction Kit. CDR1 and CDR2, per the germline V gene, are MGHRA and YSYEKL. Measured from the cysteine to the phenylalanine, the CDR3 is 15 residues long. Only the CDR3 DNA is retained, 45 bases long and in frame from the first base. V trim: 0 bases; J trim: 4 bases; unmatched bases: 3.

To prepare the library, the immunoSEQ multiplex PCR assay was applied. The multiplex PCR relied on a mix of 60 forward primers for TCR Vbeta segments and 13 reverse primers for TCR Jbeta segments. The CDR3 region of rearranged TCR beta genes was amplified from genomic DNA with a multiplex PCR assay. On the Illumina HiSeq System, the amplified TCR beta libraries were sequenced as 87-base-pair reads. As for how the authors treated the data: A later analysis counted 75 million to 100 million unique TCR beta chains across the 550 to 700 repertoires, and 10 million to 11 million of these chains were shared by at least two donors. To remove PCR and sequencing errors, raw reads were error-corrected and collapsed into unique sequences using a nearest-neighbor algorithm that merged closely related sequences. V, D and J gene segments were assigned by aligning CDR3 sequences to IMGT reference sequences. For a sequence to be retained, at least a six-nucleotide match to both a V gene segment and a J gene segment was required. A rearrangement was called productive if the CDR3 had no stop codons and remained in frame with V and J, and every other rearrangement was called non-productive. CDR3 was defined according to IMGT convention as the region running from the second conserved V-encoded cysteine to the conserved J-encoded phenylalanine. The earlier analysis of 500 to 650 of the donors excluded any sequence lacking an unambiguous match to a single V gene segment. An earlier analysis of 550 to 650 of the donors classified V segments as functional when productive rearrangements were above 56.7% and as segregating when the standard deviation between donors was above 5%. A statistical classification framework was built for diagnosing cytomegalovirus status from the catalog of TCR beta chain sequences. A later analysis assigned V and J genes by comparing TCR nucleotide sequences with IMGT/GENE-DB human TR gene sequences. Using the TCRdist pipeline, a later analysis assigned CDR3 sequences along with most-parsimonious VDJ recombination scenarios. In a later analysis, every TCR beta chain was defined by the combination of its CDR3 amino acid sequence and its V-gene family, and reads without a unique V-gene family were dropped. In a later analysis, around 600 highly shared, low-generation-probability nucleotide sequences were removed to address suspected cross-contamination and a sequencing artifact. For each public chain, a later analysis derived a clonal expansion index from normalized ranks of inferred template counts within each repertoire. Generation probabilities in a later analysis came from a VDJ recombination model fitted to out-of-frame rearrangements, and those results were checked against IGoR. A later analysis scored TCR-TCR, TCR-HLA and TCR-CMV co-occurrence with hypergeometric tests, applying a repertoire-size bias correction to TCR pairs. To estimate false discovery rates, a later analysis permuted the HLA or CMV assignments 20 times. In a later analysis, co-occurring TCRs were grouped with DBSCAN, and TCRdist sequence similarity was added when clustering was performed within HLA-allele-positive subsets. Repertoires with fewer than 30,000 or more than 120,000 public chains were left out of co-occurrence clustering, as were about 5 repertoires with anomalous nucleotide sharing. Entries here come from immuneACCESS through TCRdb and include only in-frame sequences with V and J called. Some clones fail to appear in such tables; in the studies checked, an unresolved V gene covers under half of the shortfall, and the cause of the remainder is unknown. For V, J and clone size, that table is used; D and trimming come from the DNA. Counted in this sample were about 210,000 clones; about 85% of them appeared once. The ten largest account for 0.24% of the sample.

These data belong to a study of cytomegalovirus exposure and HLA in healthy donors (dated by TCRdb to about 2017). Some background on the complete study: An earlier analysis of roughly 630 of the donors reported approximately 300 Gb of sequence data and 120 million or so unique TCR beta sequences from roughly 200 million T cells. An early release that covered fewer than 750 HLA-typed donors contained approximately 320 gigabases of sequencing data and roughly 84 million unique TCR sequences. Every repertoire in the discovery cohort had been generated on one and the same sequencing platform. The aim of the study was to test whether cataloging public T cell receptors could identify signatures of past pathogen exposure. About five DR-DQ haplotypes were handled as single units for association and clustering because linkage in the cohort was strong. In a later analysis, previously published TCR beta repertoires from 500 to 750 donors were re-analyzed and high-resolution HLA genotyping was added so that TCR occurrence patterns could be studied. High-throughput TCR immunosequencing, statistical association of individual TCRs with disease status, and machine learning were combined to predict cytomegalovirus infection status. Using immunosequencing, the study profiled T cell repertoires from 666 subjects and related those repertoires to cytomegalovirus serostatus. Alongside the repertoire data, information on donor age, sex, ethnicity and CMV serostatus was compiled. Both class I and class II loci were covered by HLA typing, at four-digit resolution. In a later genetic analysis, genome-wide SNP genotypes for about 60% of the 666 donors were used, and that subset was treated as a discovery cohort. Among 300 to 500 genotyped donors of the cohort, an average of about 220,000 unique TCR beta nucleotide sequences was sequenced per donor, of which about 19% were non-productive. The later analysis used no new phenotypic data to find candidate immune exposures, relying instead on TCR beta sequences and their occurrence across donors. Among the approximately 420 genotyped donors, 81% belonged to the genetic ancestry cluster associated with self-reported Caucasian donors. Typing coverage differed by locus: A, B, C, DRB1 and DQB1 were typed in roughly 629-630 donors, DQA1 in 500 to 550, DPA1 in 600 to 610, and DPB1 in 450 to 480. In an earlier analysis of 587 of the donors, high-throughput TCR beta sequencing was used to judge whether each TCR beta V gene segment behaved as functional or pseudogenic. A separate validation cohort of roughly 110 different subjects was used in addition to the roughly 670-subject first cohort.

Findings and caveats that apply to the study as a whole: In this cohort, only TCR beta chains were sequenced, and detectable features were limited by the absence of alpha or paired-chain data. In a later analysis, TCR association rates were found to vary across HLA loci, with the most associated TCRs seen for DRB1 alleles and the fewest for HLA-C alleles. Compared with the 666-donor mean, donors in an Asian-associated ancestry cluster had fewer N-insertions in productive TCRs, according to a later genetic analysis. In the study, approximately 160 TCR beta chains were listed as associated with cytomegalovirus. The classifier was reported to diagnose cytomegalovirus status with high specificity and sensitivity in both the original cohort and the validation cohort. A few of the identified cytomegalovirus-associated TCR beta chains were confirmed in vitro to be specific for cytomegalovirus antigens. The earlier analysis of 587 of the donors excluded some 16 rarely observed V segments, including chromosome 9 orphons, because counts were too low. Specific HLA alleles were associated with 15,000 to 20,000 TCR beta sequences at a false discovery rate of 0.05 in a later analysis. A cluster of highly shared sequence variants was judged likely to represent a technical artifact of the sequencing pipeline. The authors suggested that the approach could potentially be generalized to other disease states and immunological phenotypes. Most CMV-associated TCR beta chains appeared to be HLA-restricted in a later analysis, and the HLA associations seemed to be driven largely by CMV exposure. Assigning TCR associations to individual alleles was difficult when HLA alleles, especially DR and DQ, strongly co-occurred. The only immune exposure information available for the cohort was CMV serostatus. In a later analysis, HLA-associated TCR beta chains showed more clonal expansion and lower generation probabilities than non-associated chains that were equally common. A further reported finding was that TCR beta sequences accurately predicted the HLA-A and HLA-B alleles for most subjects in the first cohort. Linkage disequilibrium might explain the correlated functional status among segregating V segments, but an unknown experimental factor could not be excluded. Roughly uniform sequencing depth across donors was assumed in presence/absence analyses, although this assumption may not hold. In an earlier analysis of 587 of the donors, most TCR beta V segments appeared in productive rearrangements about 87% or about 30% of the time, broadly matching IMGT annotations. Most TCR sequences were seen in very few donors, while some public TCRs were found in many individuals. Because HLA typing was missing for some donors at each locus, association tests included only the typed subset. Because the 87-base-pair reads could not distinguish some IMGT-functional V segments, including TRBV6-2 and TRBV6-3, those segments were excluded. An association between a missense DCLRE1C variant and V-gene and J-gene trimming of TCR beta chains was found in a later genetic analysis and replicated in an independent cohort. A later analysis reported that several top co-occurrence clusters appeared linked to parvovirus B19, influenza, CMV and Epstein-Barr virus.

This chain is built from TRBV4-1 and TRBJ1-5; 7 bases in the middle match TRBD1. The sequence derives from a girl aged 2-10 years in good health and CMV-seronegative. The material sequenced was PBMCs. In nucleotide form, the sequence is TGCGCCAGCAGCCAAGAAGGGGGCGGGAATCAGCCCCAGCATTTT. Its translation is CASSQEGGGNQPQHF.